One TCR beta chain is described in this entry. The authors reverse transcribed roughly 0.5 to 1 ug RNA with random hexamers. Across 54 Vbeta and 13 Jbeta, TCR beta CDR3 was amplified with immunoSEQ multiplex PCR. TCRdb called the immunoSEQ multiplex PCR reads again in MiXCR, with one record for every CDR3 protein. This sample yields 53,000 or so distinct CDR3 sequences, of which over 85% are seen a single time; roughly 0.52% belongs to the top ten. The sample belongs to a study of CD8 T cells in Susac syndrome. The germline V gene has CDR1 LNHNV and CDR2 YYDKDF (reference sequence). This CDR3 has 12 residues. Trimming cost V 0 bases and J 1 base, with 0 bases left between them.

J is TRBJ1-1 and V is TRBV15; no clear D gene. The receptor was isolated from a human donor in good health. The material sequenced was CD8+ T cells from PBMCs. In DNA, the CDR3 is TGTGCCACCAGCAGAGAGAACACTGAAGCTTTCTTT. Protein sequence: CATSRENTEAFF.